One sample yielded the 28 T cell receptor beta chains listed below, sequenced in a study of T cell responses to AZD1222 COVID-19 vaccine. TCRdb keeps only in-frame clones here, not all; method: immunoSEQ multiplex PCR. The table records roughly 160,000 clones, 80% to 90% of them present only once. This sample comprised peripheral blood, obtained on day 0 of AZD1222 vaccination. These receptors all come from an adult in good health.

V usage is TRBV27 and J usage is TRBJ1-1, with TRBD1 as a possible D gene (6 bases). Between the trimmed V and J ends, which lost 5 bases and 1 base, there was a span of 17 bases. Germline assignment: CDR1 MNHEY and CDR2 SMNVEV (reference sequence). There are 16 residues in the CDR3. Here the CDR3 reads CASSMSWTDKNTEAFF. CDR3 DNA: TGTGCCAGCAGTATGTCCTGGACAGACAAGAACACTGAAGCTTTCTTT.

This chain joins TRBV5-6 and TRBJ2-2, with D possibly TRBD2 on 6 matching bases. The V end was cut by 4 bases, the J end by 0 bases, with 13 bases between. This CDR3 contains 16 residues. The V gene's germline CDR1 is SGHDT and CDR2 YYEEEE. CDR3 in DNA: TGTGCCAGCAGCCTCGTGGGGAGGTCGAACACCGGGGAGCTGTTTTTT. Translated: CASSLVGRSNTGELFF.

The chain uses TRBV11-2 and TRBJ2-7; D is ambiguous. V gave up 5 bases and J gave up 5 bases, with 7 bases separating them. The CDR3 spans 11 residues. CDR1 is SGHAT and CDR2 is FQNNGV in the germline V gene. DNA of the CDR3: TGTGCCAGCAGCCTCCTGGACGAGCAGTACGTC. Amino acid sequence: CASSLLDEQYV.

This clone occurred once. The rearrangement joins TRBV11-2 to TRBJ2-5; D call uncertain. Trimming took 5 bases from V and 5 from J, leaving 18 bases between them. CDR1 and CDR2 (germline): SGHAT, FQNNGV. CDR3 length: 15 amino acids. CDR3 residues: CASSPGRVKRETQYF. In DNA form, the CDR3 reads TGTGCCAGCAGCCCGGGTAGGGTTAAACGGGAGACCCAGTACTTC.

The J gene is TRBJ2-7, the V gene TRBV7-9, with D unclear. There are 16 residues in the CDR3. CDR1 is SEHNR, CDR2 FQNEAQ, per germline (reference sequence). Trimming left V 1 base short and J 3 bases short, with 16 bases between. This CDR3 reads CASSLETDRGSYEQYV. The CDR3 bases are TGTGCCAGCAGCTTAGAGACTGACCGCGGAAGCTACGAGCAGTACGTC.

The CDR3 nucleotides read TGCGCCAGCAGTGACGGACAGGGGGAGATGAGCTCTGGAAACACCATATATTTT. As protein: CASSDGQGEMSSGNTIYF. The V call is TRBV10-2, the J call TRBJ1-3; the match to TRBD1 covers 10 bases. CDR1 WSHSY and CDR2 SAAADI come from the germline V gene. J was trimmed by 0 bases and V by 3 bases; bases with no gene match: 8. CDR3 length: 18 residues.

The V gene is TRBV2, the J gene TRBJ2-1, with 7 bases matching TRBD1. The CDR3 is 14 residues long. From germline, CDR1 is SNHLY and CDR2 FYNNEI. V lost 6 bases to trimming and J lost 4 bases; unmatched junction nucleotides: 6. The CDR3 reads CASRPDRAYNEQFF. CDR3 sequence (DNA): TGTGCCAGCAGGCCAGACAGGGCGTACAATGAGCAGTTCTTC. The whole variable domain, remainder taken from reference TRBV2 and TRBJ2-1, is EPEVTQTPSHQVTQMGQEVILRCVPISNHLYFYWYRQILGQKVEFLVSFYNNEISEKSEIFDDQFSVERPDGSNFTLKIRSTKLEDSAMYFCASRPDRAYNEQFFGPGTRLTVL.

The chain employs TRBV4-2 and TRBJ2-7; TRBD2 is a possible D gene (6 bases). This CDR3 comprises 15 residues. Germline CDR1 reads LGHNA; CDR2 reads YNFKEQ. V was cut by 0 bases and J by 4 bases, with 13 bases left in between. CDR3 sequence: CASSQDQGGPYEQYF. As DNA, the CDR3 is TGTGCCAGCAGCCAAGATCAGGGAGGTCCTTACGAGCAGTACTTC.

This clone was seen a handful of times. Compared with germline, one end of the junction differs, possibly owing to a read error. This chain connects TRBV7-2 to TRBJ1-6, with 9 positions matching TRBD1. The CDR3 loop spans 14 amino acids. The germline V gene encodes CDR1 SGHTA and CDR2 FQGNSA. CDR3 coding DNA: TGTGCCAGCAGCCCTGTGACAGGGGGGCCGGGAGTAGACTTT. This encodes CASSPVTGGPGVDF.

Of note for this clone: Other DNA sequences within the sample encode an identical CDR3. The rearrangement joins TRBV24-1 to TRBJ2-3, with D perhaps assigned TRBD1 or TRBD2 (5 bases each). From germline, CDR1 is KGHDR and CDR2 SFDVKD. V dropped 3 bases and J dropped 0 bases, with 12 bases sitting between them. CDR3 length: 16 amino acids. In DNA, the CDR3 is TGTGCCACCAGTGATCCGGGGCAGGCTAGCACAGATACGCAGTATTTT. This translates into CATSDPGQASTDTQYF.

The rearrangement joins TRBV7-3 to TRBJ2-5; tentative D call: TRBD1 (6 bases). The CDR3 consists of 16 residues. Germline V gene sequence: CDR1 SGHTA, CDR2 FQGTGA. V lost 2 bases and J lost 4, with 17 bases in between. The chain's CDR3 is CASSLVGATFGETQYF. CDR3 sequence (DNA): TGTGCCAGCAGCTTAGTGGGGGCCACCTTCGGAGAGACCCAGTACTTC.

The chain combines TRBV18 with TRBJ2-3, with D perhaps TRBD1 (5 bases). The CDR3 has 17 amino acids. The germline V and J ends were trimmed by 3 bases and 1 base, with 17 bases remaining between them. Germline-derived CDR1 and CDR2 are KGHSH and LQKENI. The DNA for the CDR3 is TGTGCCAGCTCACCCACTACCCAGGGCACACGCACAGATACGCAGTATTTT. As protein: CASSPTTQGTRTDTQYF. Filled out from reference TRBV18 and TRBJ2-3, the complete variable domain reads NAGVMQNPRHLVRRRGQEARLRCSPMKGHSHVYWYRQLPEEGLKFMVYLQKENIIDESGMPKERFSAEFPKEGPSILRIQQVVRGDSAAYFCASSPTTQGTRTDTQYFGPGTRLTVL.

This clone was observed a single time. This chain links TRBV6-5 with TRBJ2-1, with 8 bases that match TRBD2. Germline V gene data show CDR1 as MNHEY and CDR2 as SVGAGI. Trimming at V came to 7 bases and at J to 0 bases, leaving 2 bases not matched to a gene. This CDR3 is built from 14 residues. CDR3 amino acids: CASTRGGSYNEQFF. CDR3 coding DNA: TGTGCCAGCACTCGGGGGGGCTCCTACAATGAGCAGTTCTTC.

The genes are TRBV4-2 and TRBJ1-1, with 8 positions matching TRBD1. The CDR3 loop spans 14 amino acids. Germline loops: CDR1 LGHNA, CDR2 YNFKEQ. Trimming at V came to 3 bases and at J to 3 bases, leaving 3 bases not matched to a gene. The chain's CDR3 is CASSHTGGDTEAFF. The CDR3 coding sequence is TGTGCCAGCAGCCACACAGGGGGGGACACTGAAGCTTTCTTT.

V gene TRBV3-1 (or the pseudogene TRBV3-2) combines with J gene TRBJ1-4, with D unresolved. V was cut by 1 base and J by 0 bases, with 12 bases left in between. Germline assignment: CDR1 LGHDT and CDR2 YNNKEL (reference sequence). This CDR3 spans 17 amino acids. The CDR3 bases are TGTGCCAGCAGCCAAGGCCCAGTATCTGCAACTAATGAAAAACTGTTTTTT. Its translation: CASSQGPVSATNEKLFF.

This sequence joins TRBV5-6 and TRBJ1-6; D possibly corresponds to TRBD1 (5 bases). This CDR3 is 14 amino acids long. CDR1 and CDR2 from the germline V gene are SGHDT and YYEEEE. V lost 4 bases, J lost 4 bases, and 9 bases lay in between. The CDR3 DNA reads TGTGCCAGCAGCCGACAGAGATATAATTCACCCCTCCACTTT. Its translation: CASSRQRYNSPLHF.

CDR3 region: CASSPTGWVGYTF. CDR3 nucleotide sequence: TGTGCCAGCAGTCCCACAGGGTGGGTTGGCTACACCTTC. V is TRBV28 and J is TRBJ1-2; a possible D gene is TRBD1 (6 bases). The CDR3 has 13 amino acids. Germline CDR1 MDHEN, CDR2 SYDVKM. The V end lost 5 bases, the J end lost 7 bases, and 14 bases lay between the germline ends.

The chain couples TRBV7-9 to TRBJ2-5; 7 bases map to TRBD1. V was clipped by 2 bases and J by 2 bases; unmatched bases: 11. The length of the CDR3 is 17 residues. Germline CDR1 is SEHNR and CDR2 is FQNEAQ (reference sequence). Written as DNA, the CDR3 is TGTGCCAGCAGCTTACCGATAAACCGGGACAGTCAAGAGACCCAGTACTTC. This gives the protein CASSLPINRDSQETQYF.

The chain recombines TRBV5-4 with TRBJ1-5, with D possibly being TRBD1 (5 bases). Germline V CDR1 and CDR2: SGHNT, YYREEE (reference sequence). Between the trimmed V and J ends, which lost 4 bases and 1 base, there was a span of 15 bases. The CDR3 has 16 amino acids. The CDR3 DNA is TGTGCCAGCAGCACAACCGGGACGGAAAGCAATCAGCCCCAGCATTTT. Amino acids: CASSTTGTESNQPQHF.

CDR3 in amino acids: CSVRDLDGYTF. In DNA form, the CDR3 reads TGCAGCGTTAGGGACTTGGATGGCTACACCTTC. This chain joins TRBV29-1 and TRBJ1-2; D might be TRBD1 (5 bases). V was shortened by 5 bases and J by 6 bases, with 10 bases between the two germline ends. CDR1 is SQVTM, CDR2 ANQGSEA, per germline. The CDR3 has 11 residues.

This sequence joins TRBV5-6 and TRBJ2-5; a weak D match, TRBD1 (5 bases). V was trimmed by 0 bases and J by 2 bases, leaving 11 bases between them. The CDR3 consists of 15 residues. Germline V gives CDR1 SGHDT, CDR2 YYEEEE. The CDR3 coding sequence is TGTGCCAGCAGCTTGGGGGGCAGGACGCAAGAGACCCAGTACTTC. This gives the protein CASSLGGRTQETQYF. The entire variable domain, with the rest obtained from reference TRBV5-6 and TRBJ2-5, is as follows: DAGVTQSPTHLIKTRGQQVTLRCSPKSGHDTVSWYQQALGQGPQFIFQYYEEEERQRGNFPDRFSGHQFPNYSSELNVNALLLGDSALYLCASSLGGRTQETQYFGPGTRLLVL.

The CDR3 is CASSQHPREGVGQFF. The CDR3 DNA sequence: TGCGCCAGCAGCCAGCACCCACGGGAAGGAGTGGGGCAGTTCTTC. The chain is built from TRBV4-1 and TRBJ2-1; D might be TRBD2 (5 bases). Germline CDR1 reads MGHRA; CDR2 reads YSYEKL. The ends were cut back, 3 bases at V and 12 bases at J, with 21 bases in the middle. CDR3 length: 15 amino acids.

This chain links TRBV7-2 with TRBJ1-1; D might be TRBD1 (6 bases). The CDR3 length is 14 residues. Trimming pared 2 bases from V and 1 base from J, leaving 8 bases between. Germline CDR1 SGHTA, CDR2 FQGNSA. CDR3 amino acids: CASSLRGWNTEAFF. The CDR3 bases are TGTGCCAGCAGCTTAAGGGGGTGGAACACTGAAGCTTTCTTT.

V and J are TRBV19 and TRBJ2-3, with TRBD1 identical over 8 bases. This CDR3 has 14 amino acids. Germline CDR1 reads LNHDA; CDR2 reads SQIVND (reference sequence). Losses at the gene ends were 5 bases for V and 0 bases for J; bases not matched to a gene: 1. The CDR3 sequence is CASSYRGSTDTQYF. CDR3 DNA: TGTGCCAGTAGTTACAGGGGGAGCACAGATACGCAGTATTTT.

The V call is TRBV19, the J call TRBJ2-2, with D possibly matching TRBD1 (6 bases). The CDR3 contains 16 residues. V lost 7 bases and J lost 1, with 16 bases in between. Germline V CDR1 and CDR2: LNHDA, SQIVND (reference sequence). The CDR3 reads CASTPTGSRNTGELFF. The CDR3 bases are TGTGCCAGTACCCCGACAGGATCTAGGAACACCGGGGAGCTGTTTTTT.

V gene TRBV28 combines with J gene TRBJ1-1; 8 bases agree with TRBD1. V was pared by 2 bases and J by 7 bases, with 12 bases of the junction left unmatched. Germline loops: CDR1 MDHEN, CDR2 SYDVKM. The CDR3 covers 16 residues. The DNA for the CDR3 is TGTGCCAGCAGTTTAGTGATAAGGACAGGGCATAATGAAGCTTTCTTT. Its translation: CASSLVIRTGHNEAFF. Combining the CDR3 with reference TRBV28 and TRBJ1-1 gives the whole variable domain DVKVTQSSRYLVKRTGEKVFLECVQDMDHENMFWYRQDPGLGLRLIYFSYDVKMKEKGDIPEGYSVSREKKERFSLILESASTNQTSMYLCASSLVIRTGHNEAFFGQGTRLTVV.

The chain links TRBV10-3 to TRBJ2-7; perhaps D is TRBD1 or TRBD2 (5 bases each). V gave up 0 bases and J gave up 3 bases, with 6 bases separating them. CDR3 length: 13 residues. Germline loops: CDR1 ENHRY, CDR2 SYGVKD. Here the CDR3 DNA reads TGTGCCATCAGTGAGTCGAGGGGCTACGAGCAGTACTTC. This sequence encodes CAISESRGYEQYF.

This chain joins TRBV5-6 and TRBJ2-3; no clear D gene. This CDR3 has 14 amino acids. Trimming stripped 4 bases from V and 0 bases from J, with 9 bases between. Germline CDR1 is SGHDT and CDR2 is YYEEEE. Here the CDR3 reads CASSLPDSTDTQYF. CDR3 coding DNA: TGTGCCAGCAGCCTCCCGGATAGCACAGATACGCAGTATTTT.